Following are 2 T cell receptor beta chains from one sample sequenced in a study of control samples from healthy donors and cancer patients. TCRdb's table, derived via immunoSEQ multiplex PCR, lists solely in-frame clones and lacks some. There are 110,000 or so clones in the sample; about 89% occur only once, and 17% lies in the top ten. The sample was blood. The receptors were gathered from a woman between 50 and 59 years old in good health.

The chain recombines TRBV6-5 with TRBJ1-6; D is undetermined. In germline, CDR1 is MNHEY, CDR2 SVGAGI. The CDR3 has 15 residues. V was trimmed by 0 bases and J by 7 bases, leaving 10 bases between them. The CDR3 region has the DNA TGTGCCAGCAGTTACTCGAAACGGAGCAATTCACCCCTCCACTTT. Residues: CASSYSKRSNSPLHF.

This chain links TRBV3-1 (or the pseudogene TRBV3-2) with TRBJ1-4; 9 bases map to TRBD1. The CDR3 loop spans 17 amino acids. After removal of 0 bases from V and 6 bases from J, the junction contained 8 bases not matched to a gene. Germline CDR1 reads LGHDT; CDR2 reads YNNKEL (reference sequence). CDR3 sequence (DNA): TGTGCCAGCAGCCAAGATCTACAGGGGGCGGCGTATGAAAAACTGTTTTTT. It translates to CASSQDLQGAAYEKLFF.